The sequence of this T cell receptor beta chain was determined in a study of blood T cell repertoires in COVID-19. In the study overall: The analysed material was cDNA or gDNA that came from T cells, B-cell-depleted T cells, or PBMCs.

This clone appeared once. V gave up 4 bases and J gave up 9 bases, with 15 bases separating them. CDR3 size: 13 residues. Germline CDR1 SEHNR, CDR2 FQNEAQ (reference sequence). Methods used by the authors: Scientists estimated how many nucleated cells there were by amplifying reference gene primers. Only in-frame clones appear in the TCRdb table, and some are missing; sequencing was by immunoSEQ multiplex PCR. The V and J calls and clone size come from that table; D and trimming were worked out from the DNA. Among 310,000 or so clones listed, 88% were seen once. The sequencing input was peripheral blood. The chain couples TRBV7-9 to TRBJ2-5; D possibly corresponds to TRBD2 (6 bases). This receptor was taken from a woman aged 45-59 years with active or convalescent COVID-19. The CDR3, as DNA: TGTGCCAGCAGCTGGAGGGACGGTCGAGCCCAGTACTTC. This translates into CASSWRDGRAQYF.